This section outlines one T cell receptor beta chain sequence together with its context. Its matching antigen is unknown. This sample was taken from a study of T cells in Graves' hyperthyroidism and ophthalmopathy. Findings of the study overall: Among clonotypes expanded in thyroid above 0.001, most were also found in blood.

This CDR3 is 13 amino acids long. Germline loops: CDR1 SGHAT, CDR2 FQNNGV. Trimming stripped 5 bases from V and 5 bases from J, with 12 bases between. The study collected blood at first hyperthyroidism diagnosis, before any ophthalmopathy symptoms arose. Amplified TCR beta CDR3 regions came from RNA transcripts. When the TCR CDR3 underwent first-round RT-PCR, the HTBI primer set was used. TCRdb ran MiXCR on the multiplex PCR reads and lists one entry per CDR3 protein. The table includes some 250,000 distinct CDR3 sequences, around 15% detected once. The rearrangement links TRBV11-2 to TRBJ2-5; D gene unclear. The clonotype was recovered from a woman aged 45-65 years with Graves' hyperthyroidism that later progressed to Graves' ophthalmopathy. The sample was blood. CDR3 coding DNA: TGTGCCAGCAGCAGTTTCTTGAGGGAGACCCAGTACTTC. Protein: CASSSFLRETQYF.